This TCR beta chain was sequenced for a study of CD8+ T cells in alopecia areata. Study information: The tofacitinib course ran for 6 to 18 months and was followed by 6 months off drug.

Germline lookup yields CDR1 SGHTA and CDR2 FQGNSA. CDR3 size: 16 residues. J lost 1 base, V lost 5 bases, and 11 bases had no gene match. RNA extraction and reverse transcription yielded cDNA as sequencing template. Assay: immunoSEQ multiplex PCR; the TCRdb copy retains only in-frame clones and omits some. The sample carries 250,000 to 350,000 clones, 60% recorded once. Regarding treatment: oral pan-JAK inhibitor, 5-10 mg twice daily. This specimen consisted of CD4+ T cells sorted from blood, obtained at week 52, from a patient treated with tofacitinib. The V call is TRBV7-2, the J call TRBJ2-7, with 7 bases fitting TRBD2. The TCR was taken from a human donor with alopecia areata. In DNA, the CDR3 is TGTGCCAGCAGCCCCTACGGGAGCGGGGAGTCCTACGAGCAGTACTTC. Translating gives CASSPYGSGESYEQYF.